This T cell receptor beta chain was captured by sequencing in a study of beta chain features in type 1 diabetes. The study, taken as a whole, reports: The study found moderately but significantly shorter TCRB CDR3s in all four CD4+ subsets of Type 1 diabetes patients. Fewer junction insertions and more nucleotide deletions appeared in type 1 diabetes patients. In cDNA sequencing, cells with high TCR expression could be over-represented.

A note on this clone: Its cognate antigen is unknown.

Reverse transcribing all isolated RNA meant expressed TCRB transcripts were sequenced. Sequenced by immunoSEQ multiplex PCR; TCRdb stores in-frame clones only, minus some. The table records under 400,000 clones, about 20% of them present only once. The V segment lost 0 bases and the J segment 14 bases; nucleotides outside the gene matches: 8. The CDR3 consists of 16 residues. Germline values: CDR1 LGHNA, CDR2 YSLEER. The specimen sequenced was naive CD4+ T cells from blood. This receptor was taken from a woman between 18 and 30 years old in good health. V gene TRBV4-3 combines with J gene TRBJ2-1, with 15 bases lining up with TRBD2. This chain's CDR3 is CASSQDPGTSGGRKFF. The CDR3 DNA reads TGCGCCAGCAGCCAAGATCCCGGGACTAGCGGGGGGCGGAAGTTCTTC.